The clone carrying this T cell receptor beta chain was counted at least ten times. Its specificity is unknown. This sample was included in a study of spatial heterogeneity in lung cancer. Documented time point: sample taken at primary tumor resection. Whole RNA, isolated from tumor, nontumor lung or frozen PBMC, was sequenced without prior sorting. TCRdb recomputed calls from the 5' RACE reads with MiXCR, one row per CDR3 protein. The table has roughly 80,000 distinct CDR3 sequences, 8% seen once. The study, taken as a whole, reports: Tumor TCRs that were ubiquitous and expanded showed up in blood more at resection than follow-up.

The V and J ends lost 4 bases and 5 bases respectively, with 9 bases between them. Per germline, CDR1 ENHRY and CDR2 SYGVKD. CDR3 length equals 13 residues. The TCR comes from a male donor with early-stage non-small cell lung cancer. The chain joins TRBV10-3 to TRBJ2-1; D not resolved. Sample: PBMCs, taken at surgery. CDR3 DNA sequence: TGTGCCATCAGTGTGGACCGACACAATGAGCAGTTCTTC. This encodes CAISVDRHNEQFF.